The 24 T cell receptor beta chains listed next were all sequenced from one sample in a study of CD8 T cells in ankylosing spondylitis. Broader study findings: Roughly eight highly homologous variants made up a TCR beta motif that seemed to typify ankylosing spondylitis blood.

TCRdb recomputed calls from the 5' RACE reads with MiXCR, one row per CDR3 protein. The data show roughly 300,000 distinct CDR3 sequences, 7.5% to 9% seen once. What these receptors recognize is not known. Sequencing was done on a sample of blood, either unsorted or a sorted T cell fraction (not recorded which). The origin of the receptors is a male donor with ankylosing spondylitis.

This clonotype was counted only a few times. The chain carries TRBV29-1 and TRBJ1-2, with 7 bases identical to TRBD1. Trimming removed 6 bases from V and 13 bases from J; junction bases left unmatched: 14. The CDR3 contains 12 residues. Germline loops: CDR1 SQVTM, CDR2 ANQGSEA. The CDR3, as DNA: TGCAGCGTCCGGGACAGAACGCCCTCTGGCACCTTC. Encoded protein: CSVRDRTPSGTF.

This clonotype has more than one count but fewer than ten. The chain has TRBV4-1 and TRBJ1-1, with a weak D call TRBD1 (5 bases). The germline V gene encodes CDR1 MGHRA and CDR2 YSYEKL. The V and J ends lost 3 bases and 1 base respectively, with 9 bases between them. This CDR3 comprises 14 residues. The CDR3 region has the DNA TGCGCCAGCAGCCACGGGGGAGGGAACACTGAAGCTTTCTTT. Translating it yields CASSHGGGNTEAFF.

The chain has TRBV12-3 or TRBV12-4 and TRBJ2-3; 11 positions agree with TRBD2. The CDR3 runs 17 residues. J was trimmed by 2 bases and V by 5 bases; bases with no gene match: 9. CDR3: CASSQRGLADFTDTQYF. DNA for the CDR3: TGTGCCAGCAGTCAGCGGGGACTAGCGGACTTCACAGATACGCAGTATTTT.

This clonotype was seen ten or more times. The chain joins TRBV20-1 to TRBJ2-5, with a weak D call TRBD2 (6 bases). Germline CDR1 DFQATT, CDR2 SNEGSKA (reference sequence). This CDR3 comprises 14 residues. V lost 0 bases and J lost 2, with 10 bases in between. CDR3 sequence: CSARDLSGQETQYF. DNA of the CDR3: TGCAGTGCTAGAGATCTTAGCGGACAAGAGACCCAGTACTTC.

This clonotype was observed many times. The chain uses TRBV12-3 or TRBV12-4 and TRBJ1-5; D might be TRBD1 (6 bases). Trimming stripped 3 bases from V and 11 bases from J, with 20 bases between. This CDR3 is 15 amino acids long. The CDR3 sequence: CASSLGADTSRAQHF. CDR3 DNA: TGTGCCAGCAGTTTGGGGGCCGATACGAGTCGGGCCCAGCATTTT.

This clonotype was detected a few times. The chain couples TRBV5-1 to TRBJ1-6; TRBD1 aligns across 9 bases. The CDR3 consists of 14 residues. Trimming cost V 0 bases and J 10 bases; bases outside gene matches: 2. Germline V gene data show CDR1 as SGHRS and CDR2 as YFSETQ. In nucleotides, the CDR3 is TGCGCCAGCAGCTTGGGACAGGGGGTCTCACCCCTCCACTTT. Protein sequence: CASSLGQGVSPLHF.

This clonotype was found a few times. The rearrangement links TRBV5-1 to TRBJ2-2; D unresolved. Germline V gene data show CDR1 as SGHRS and CDR2 as YFSETQ. The CDR3 runs 14 residues. V lost 4 bases and J 0 bases, leaving 7 bases between the germline ends. CDR3 coding DNA: TGCGCCAGCAGCGCAGGTTCGAACACCGGGGAGCTGTTTTTT. The encoded protein is CASSAGSNTGELFF.

This clonotype appeared many times. The rearrangement joins TRBV5-1 to TRBJ2-4, with a weak D call TRBD2 (7 bases). The CDR3 covers 18 residues. Germline CDR1 is SGHRS and CDR2 is YFSETQ. Deletions cut 0 bases from V and 7 bases from J, with 23 bases between. The CDR3, as DNA: TGCGCCAGCAGCTTGGGTCCCGGAGGGGGGGGATCGCAGAACATTCAGTACTTC. Translated, it gives CASSLGPGGGGSQNIQYF.

The table lists this clonotype with many counts. This sequence joins TRBV20-1 and TRBJ2-3; the D gene is possibly TRBD1 (7 bases). In germline, CDR1 is DFQATT, CDR2 SNEGSKA (reference sequence). V was cut by 3 bases and J by 5 bases, with 18 bases left in between. This CDR3 contains 15 residues. The CDR3 bases are TGCAGTGCTAGCGGGGACAGCGGGCTGAGAGATACGCAGTATTTT. Translating gives CSASGDSGLRDTQYF.

This clonotype was found a few times. The chain recombines TRBV9 with TRBJ1-1, with TRBD1 matching over 8 bases. The germline V gene encodes CDR1 SGDLS and CDR2 YYNGEE. The CDR3 has 15 amino acids. With 4 bases clipped from V and 1 base from J, the junction kept 6 bases outside the gene matches. The CDR3 sequence: CASSIYGQGNTEAFF. CDR3 coding DNA: TGTGCCAGCAGCATTTATGGACAGGGGAACACTGAAGCTTTCTTT. Full variable domain (rest looked up from reference TRBV9 and TRBJ1-1): DSGVTQTPKHLITATGQRVTLRCSPRSGDLSVYWYQQSLDQGLQFLIQYYNGEERAKGNILERFSAQQFPDLHSELNLSSLELGDSALYFCASSIYGQGNTEAFFGQGTRLTVV.

This clonotype was found a few times. The chain employs TRBV5-1 and TRBJ1-5; 8 nucleotides match TRBD1. V lost 4 bases and J lost 0; bases outside the gene matches: 6. The germline V gene encodes CDR1 SGHRS and CDR2 YFSETQ. The CDR3 extends over 16 amino acids. The DNA for the CDR3 is TGCGCCAGCAGCCCCTCCGGGACAGGTAGCAATCAGCCCCAGCATTTT. Encoded protein: CASSPSGTGSNQPQHF.

This clonotype appeared many times. The rearrangement links TRBV14 to TRBJ2-5; D is unresolved. Germline CDR1 and CDR2: SGHDN and FVKESK. The CDR3 totals 15 residues. V was trimmed by 1 base and J by 0 bases, leaving 9 bases between them. CDR3 residues: CASSQVPTYQETQYF. Written as DNA, the CDR3 is TGTGCCAGCAGCCAAGTACCGACGTACCAAGAGACCCAGTACTTC.

V is TRBV7-9 and J is TRBJ2-7; D ambiguous. CDR3 length equals 15 residues. Germline V CDR1 and CDR2: SEHNR, FQNEAQ (reference sequence). V lost 1 base and J lost 3, with 13 bases in between. In DNA form, the CDR3 reads TGTGCCAGCAGCTTAGGGCCAATGGACGGCTACGAGCAGTACTTC. Protein sequence: CASSLGPMDGYEQYF. Variable domain in full (rest from reference TRBV7-9 and TRBJ2-7): DTGVSQNPRHKITKRGQNVTFRCDPISEHNRLYWYRQTLGQGPEFLTYFQNEAQLEKSRLLSDRFSAERPKGSFSTLEIQRTEQGDSAMYLCASSLGPMDGYEQYFGPGTRLTVT.

This clonotype was counted a few times. The chain links TRBV7-2 to TRBJ2-1; tentatively, D is TRBD1 (6 bases). V shed 5 bases and J shed 3 bases, with 17 bases lying between them. The length of the CDR3 is 16 residues. From germline, CDR1 is SGHTA and CDR2 FQGNSA. In nucleotides, the CDR3 is TGTGCCAGCAGCCCCCAGGGGCCTCCCCTCTACAATGAGCAGTTCTTC. Amino acid sequence: CASSPQGPPLYNEQFF.

This clonotype occurred many times. This rearrangement joins TRBV4-2 to TRBJ2-7; TRBD2 agrees at 8 bases. The germline V gene has CDR1 LGHNA and CDR2 YNFKEQ. With V trimmed by 0 bases and J by 3 bases, 7 bases remained unmatched. This CDR3 spans 16 amino acids. The CDR3: CASSQDLPAGGYEQYF. Here the CDR3 DNA reads TGTGCCAGCAGCCAAGATCTCCCGGCGGGAGGCTACGAGCAGTACTTC.

This clonotype was observed a few times. No DNA is shown, since the ends of the CDR3 on it are uncertain; the CDR3 is the one TCRdb lists. The V call is TRBV6-4, the J call TRBJ2-2; TRBD2 is taken as the D call from the table, unchecked against the DNA. The CDR3 extends over 19 residues, inclusive of both ends. CDR1 and CDR2 (germline): MRHNA, SNTAGT. The CDR3 is CASSTSVTSGRALTGELFF.

The chain has TRBV5-1 and TRBJ2-6, with a tentative D call TRBD1 (6 bases). The V gene's germline CDR1 is SGHRS and CDR2 YFSETQ. V lost 7 bases to trimming and J lost 3 bases, with 14 bases between them. CDR3 size: 15 residues. DNA for the CDR3: TGCGCCAGCCAAATCCAGGGGAGTGGGGCCAACGTCCTGACTTTC. Its protein is CASQIQGSGANVLTF. Together with reference TRBV5-1 and TRBJ2-6, the CDR3 gives the full variable domain: KAGVTQTPRYLIKTRGQQVTLSCSPISGHRSVSWYQQTPGQGLQFLFEYFSETQRNKGNFPGRFSGRQFSNSRSEMNVSTLELGDSALYLCASQIQGSGANVLTFGAGSRLTVL.

This clonotype has more than one count but fewer than ten. The chain carries TRBV20-1 and TRBJ2-1; a weak D match, TRBD1 (6 bases). This CDR3 has 17 residues. Deletions cut 3 bases from V and 4 bases from J, with 22 bases between. Germline CDR1 reads DFQATT; CDR2 reads SNEGSKA (reference sequence). CDR3 DNA sequence: TGCAGTGCTAGGCCAGCAGGGGCGTCCTCTTCTTACAATGAGCAGTTCTTC. This gives the protein CSARPAGASSSYNEQFF.

The chain couples TRBV27 to TRBJ2-5; D unclear. Germline-derived CDR1 and CDR2 are MNHEY and SMNVEV (reference sequence). The CDR3 is made up of 14 amino acids. Trimming took off 3 bases at V and 1 base at J, with 9 bases between the two ends. The CDR3 nucleotides are TGTGCCAGCAGTTTCGGCGCGGTCCAAGAGACCCAGTACTTC. Translated, it gives CASSFGAVQETQYF.

This clonotype appeared many times. This chain connects TRBV27 to TRBJ2-1, with TRBD2 matching 10 bases. Per the germline V gene, CDR1 is MNHEY and CDR2 is SMNVEV (reference sequence). V dropped 2 bases and J dropped 0; count of bases not matched to a gene: 4. The CDR3 covers 17 residues. DNA for the CDR3: TGTGCCAGCAGTTTAACACTAGCGGGACTCTCCTACAATGAGCAGTTCTTC. Translating it yields CASSLTLAGLSYNEQFF.

Only a few counts were recorded for this clonotype. The chain uses TRBV20-1 and TRBJ2-2; the D gene is possibly TRBD1 (6 bases). Trimming took 1 base from V and 5 from J, leaving 8 bases between them. The CDR3 contains 13 residues. Germline V gene sequence: CDR1 DFQATT, CDR2 SNEGSKA (reference sequence). The CDR3 region has the DNA TGCAGTGCTAGAGTTCAGGGGACCGGGGAGCTGTTTTTT. It codes for CSARVQGTGELFF.

The chain is built from TRBV6-1 and TRBJ2-1, with D maybe TRBD1 (5 bases). The length of the CDR3 is 13 residues. Germline V lookup: CDR1 MNHNS, CDR2 SASEGT. Deletions cut 7 bases from V and 7 bases from J, with 14 bases between. The CDR3 loop reads CASNHRSRNEQFF. Written as DNA, the CDR3 is TGTGCCAGCAACCACAGGAGTCGTAATGAGCAGTTCTTC.

This clonotype was detected ten times or more. This CDR3 is CASSPGTSGVPYEQYF. For the CDR3, the DNA is TGTGCCAGCAGCCCCGGGACTAGCGGAGTTCCCTACGAGCAGTACTTC. The chain joins TRBV12-3 or TRBV12-4 to TRBJ2-7; 11 nucleotides agree with TRBD2. The CDR3 consists of 16 residues. Unmatched junction bases numbered 9, after V lost 6 bases and J lost 2 bases.

In this sample, this clonotype turned up a few times. The V gene is TRBV21-1, the J gene TRBJ2-3. TRBV21-1 represents a pseudogene. The CDR3 is 16 amino acids. The CDR3 nucleotides are TGTGCCAGCAGCAAAGAAGTGGGATGTAGCGCAGATACGCAGTATTTT. Translating it yields CASSKEVGCSADTQYF.